This is a list of T cell receptor beta chains from one sample in a study of CD8+CD57+ T cells in acquired aplastic anemia. Via MiXCR, TCRdb re-called the reads, giving one row per CDR3 protein. The table shows 300,000 or so distinct CDR3 sequences, with about three fifths occurring only once. The sample consisted of sorted CD4+, CD8+, or CD8+CD57+ T cells (not recorded which) from PBMCs. These receptors originate from a human donor with aplastic anemia. Both conserved end residues are part of each CDR3. The D gene is left open where the match is weak. Only part of the rows carry a size: once, few, many, or a class if the clone is expanded.

cdr3_nt cdr3_aa d_call v_call clone_size j_call
TGCAGCGTCCTACAGGGGCCCACAGATACGCAGTATTTT CSVLQGPTDTQYF TRBD1 TRBV29-1 - TRBJ2-3
TGTGCCAGCAGTTTCTCGTCCGGGAGACCCTCGAGGCAGTACTTC CASSFSSGRPSRQYF - TRBV12-3/TRBV12-4 many TRBJ2-7
TGTGCCAGCAGTTTGGAGGGGGGGCGCGAGCAGTACTTC CASSLEGGREQYF - TRBV6-1 - TRBJ2-7
TGTGCCACCAACCCTGGGGGGAACTATGGCTACACCTTC CATNPGGNYGYTF - TRBV24-1 once TRBJ1-2
TGCGCCAGCAGCCAAGATATCTGGGGACGTGACGGCTACACCTTC CASSQDIWGRDGYTF - TRBV4-3 - TRBJ1-2
TGTGCCAGCGGTACGCGGAGAAGGGGGAACAATGAGACCCAGTACTTC CASGTRRRGNNETQYF - TRBV12-3/TRBV12-4 - TRBJ2-5
TGCAGTGCTAGGAGGACATCAGGGGGCGTCCAAGAGACCCAGTACTTC CSARRTSGGVQETQYF TRBD1 TRBV20-1 - TRBJ2-5
TGCAGTGCCAGTCCGGGACAGGCCGGTTCACCCCTCCACTTT CSASPGQAGSPLHF TRBD1 TRBV20-1 - TRBJ1-6
TGTGCCAGCAGTCACAGGGGAGGGGAAAAACTGTTTTTT CASSHRGGEKLFF TRBD1 TRBV3-1 many TRBJ1-4
TGTGCCAGCAGCCCGAACAGGGGAGGCGACTACGAGCAGTACTTC CASSPNRGGDYEQYF - TRBV7-6 - TRBJ2-7
TGCAGCGTTGGGGGGAGGGCCGGCACCGGGGAGCTGTTTTTT CSVGGRAGTGELFF TRBD2 TRBV29-1 - TRBJ2-2
TGCGCCAGCAGCTTGGAGGGACTGGATTACAATGAGCAGTTCTTC CASSLEGLDYNEQFF - TRBV5-1 - TRBJ2-1
TGTGCCAGCTCACCACGCTACTCGCGGCACCAAGAGACCCAGTACTTC CASSPRYSRHQETQYF - TRBV18 few TRBJ2-5
TGTGCCACCAGCAGAGATCGACTAGCGGGAGGATGGGGGGGCTACGAGCAGTATTTT CATSRDRLAGGWGGYEQYF TRBD2 TRBV15 - TRBJ2-3
TGTGCCAGCACTACAGGGGGGAGCTATGAAAGACTGTTTTTT CASTTGGSYERLFF TRBD1 TRBV12-3/TRBV12-4 - TRBJ1-4
TGTGCCAGCAGCGTAGCTCCTTCAGGGGATCAGCCCCAGCATTTT CASSVAPSGDQPQHF - TRBV9 - TRBJ1-5
TGCAGTGCTAGGGACAGGGACGAGCAGTACTTC CSARDRDEQYF TRBD1 TRBV20-1 few TRBJ2-7
TGTGCCAGCAGCTTCTCACAGGGCTATGGGAATGAGCAGTTCTTC CASSFSQGYGNEQFF - TRBV11-3 many TRBJ2-1
TGCGCCATCAGCCCGGGACTGCGATCCTACGAGCAGTACTTC CAISPGLRSYEQYF - TRBV10-3 - TRBJ2-7
TGCGCCAGCAGCTACTCAACAGGGGATGGCTATGGCTACACCTTC CASSYSTGDGYGYTF TRBD1 TRBV5-1 once TRBJ1-2
TGCGCCAGCAGCCCCCCCCGACAGGGAAGCTCTGGGGCCAACGTCCTGACTTTC CASSPPRQGSSGANVLTF TRBD1 TRBV5-1 - TRBJ2-6
TGTGCCAGCAGCCACCTAGCGGGGGGGCTTGGAGTAGAGACCCAGTACTTC CASSHLAGGLGVETQYF TRBD2 TRBV3-1 - TRBJ2-5
TGTGCCAGCAGTCTTCGGACAGGAGGGTACACTAACTATGGCTACACCTTC CASSLRTGGYTNYGYTF TRBD1 TRBV2 few TRBJ1-2
TGTGCCAGCAGCTTAGATCGACAGGTCTCGACCCAGTACTTC CASSLDRQVSTQYF - TRBV15 - TRBJ2-5
TGCAGTGCTAGAGATCTCCTAGGTGGCTACGAGCAGTACTTC CSARDLLGGYEQYF - TRBV20-1 - TRBJ2-7
TGCGCCAGCAGCTCGCTGGGACAGGGTTCGGGCGAGCAGTACTTC CASSSLGQGSGEQYF TRBD1 TRBV5-1 - TRBJ2-7
TGTGCCAGCAGCCAAGTGGACAGGAACACTGAAGCTTTCTTT CASSQVDRNTEAFF - TRBV14 many TRBJ1-1
TGTGCCAGCAGGCGGGGCACAGATACGCAGTATTTT CASRRGTDTQYF - TRBV28 many TRBJ2-3
TGTGCCAGCAGTTTAGACGTCCAGCCCCAGCATTTT CASSLDVQPQHF - TRBV12-3/TRBV12-4 few TRBJ1-5
TGTGCCAGTAGTATACTAGCAGGGGGCAGGGAGACCCAGTACTTC CASSILAGGRETQYF TRBD1 TRBV19 - TRBJ2-5
TGCAGTGCTAGAGATCTCTACCAGGAAGTTGACTATGGCTACACCTTC CSARDLYQEVDYGYTF - TRBV20-1 many TRBJ1-2
TGTGCCAGCAGCCCAGGACTAGTCTTTTACAATGAGCAGTTCTTC CASSPGLVFYNEQFF TRBD2 TRBV7-3 once TRBJ2-1
TGTGCCAGCAGCCCAGGACTAGCGGGGGCCAACGAGCAGTACTTC CASSPGLAGANEQYF TRBD2 TRBV5-4 many TRBJ2-7
TGTGCCTGGGGACAAATGAACACTGAAGCTTTCTTT CAWGQMNTEAFF - TRBV30 many TRBJ1-1
TGTGCCAGCAGACAACAGGGGATGAACACTGAAGCTTTCTTT CASRQQGMNTEAFF TRBD1 TRBV6-1 - TRBJ1-1
TGCAGTGCTAGAGATAGGCCCCAGCATTTT CSARDRPQHF - TRBV20-1 once TRBJ1-5
TGCGCCAGCAGCTTGGCGGGGTACTCTGGGGCCAACGTCCTGACTTTC CASSLAGYSGANVLTF - TRBV5-1 - TRBJ2-6
TGTGCCAGCAGCTTACCGATCCGCGGTGGCGGGAGAACTTATGAGCAGTTCTTC CASSLPIRGGGRTYEQFF TRBD2 TRBV7-6 - TRBJ2-1
TGTGCCAGCAGTCCCACTAGCAAAGAGACCCAGTACTTC CASSPTSKETQYF - TRBV6-2/TRBV6-3 many TRBJ2-5
TGCGCCAGCAGCCATCATAGCGGGGGCGACACCGGGGAGCTGTTTTTT CASSHHSGGDTGELFF TRBD2 TRBV4-1 many TRBJ2-2
TGTGCCAGCAGCTTAGCGCTGGCAGGGGGCTGGGCACCCCTCCACTTT CASSLALAGGWAPLHF TRBD1 TRBV7-9 - TRBJ1-6
TGCAGTGCCCCGCGCCAGATTGTGGACGAGCAGTACTTC CSAPRQIVDEQYF - TRBV20-1 - TRBJ2-7
TGTGCCACCAGTGATTCGATGACTAGCGGGGAAGAGCAGTTCTTC CATSDSMTSGEEQFF TRBD2 TRBV24-1 many TRBJ2-1
TGCAGTGCTAGAGATTTTGGGACTAGCGGGTCCTACAATGAGCAGTTCTTC CSARDFGTSGSYNEQFF TRBD2 TRBV20-1 - TRBJ2-1
TGTGCCAGTAGTGTCCGACAGGGATTGTATCAGCCCCAGCATTTT CASSVRQGLYQPQHF TRBD1 TRBV19 - TRBJ1-5
TGTGCCAGTAGTGGGGGTTGGGCTTCCCAGACTGAAGCTTTCTTT CASSGGWASQTEAFF - TRBV19 many TRBJ1-1
TGTGCCAGCAACTCCTCAGGGGACGAGCAGTACTTC CASNSSGDEQYF - TRBV11-2 - TRBJ2-7
TGTGCCAGCAGACTAGCGGGGGTCGACGAGCAGTACTTC CASRLAGVDEQYF TRBD2 TRBV7-8 - TRBJ2-7
TGTGCCAGCGTGACGGGCTCCTACAATGAGCAGTTCTTC CASVTGSYNEQFF - TRBV2 - TRBJ2-1
TGTGCCAGCAGCTGGGGACAGGAGAACACCGGGGAGCTGTTTTTT CASSWGQENTGELFF TRBD1 TRBV7-9 - TRBJ2-2
TGTGCCACCAGTGATACGGACCGAAATGAGCAGTTCTTC CATSDTDRNEQFF - TRBV24-1 - TRBJ2-1
TGCGCCAGCCGTTCTAGCGGAAACTCCTACAATGAGCAGTTCTTC CASRSSGNSYNEQFF TRBD2 TRBV5-1 - TRBJ2-1